Below, 17 T cell receptor beta chains from the same sample are listed, as sequenced in a study of post-analysis software for immune sequencing data (dated by TCRdb to between 2014 and 2016). Broad study findings and their caveats: Significantly higher frequencies in patients than in controls were found for roughly 5 TRBV segments, including TRBV5-6, TRBV5-1 and TRBV20-1.

These TCRs' antigens remain unknown. Library construction relied on PCR. Instrument used: Illumina HiSeq 2500. Unique molecular identifiers were incorporated into TCR beta cDNA libraries to reduce PCR and sequencing biases. Using fastp at Q25 and MiXCR, TCRdb reprocessed the public reads and kept productive beta chains. Records with the same CDR3 protein are collapsed into one entry carrying the most frequent genes and DNA. The sample table shows 450,000 to 700,000 distinct CDR3 sequences, and 44% are seen once. Clones ranked in the top ten supply 1.5% to 2% of the sample. Sequencing was carried out using blood. These receptors were taken from a girl between 5 and 17 years old with multiple sclerosis.

This chain links TRBV7-8 with TRBJ2-5, with D perhaps TRBD1 or TRBD2 (5 bases each). Germline V gene data show CDR1 as SGHVS and CDR2 as FQNEAQ. The CDR3 contains 15 residues. The ends were cut back, 5 bases at V and 4 bases at J, with 17 bases in the middle. In DNA form, the CDR3 reads TGTGCCAGCAGCACCCCCCTCGGGGCAGGAGAGACCCAGTACTTC. This gives the protein CASSTPLGAGETQYF.

The J gene is TRBJ2-5, the V gene TRBV5-1; D gene ambiguous. The germline V gene has CDR1 SGHRS and CDR2 YFSETQ. Between the trimmed V and J ends, which lost 0 bases and 2 bases, there was a span of 8 bases. The CDR3 spans 14 residues. CDR3 protein: CASSLEANQETQYF. CDR3 DNA: TGCGCCAGCAGCTTGGAAGCGAATCAAGAGACCCAGTACTTC.

The CDR3 is CASSQFRGFSYEQYF. The CDR3 nucleotides read TGCGCCAGCAGCCAATTCAGGGGGTTCTCCTACGAGCAGTACTTC. The V gene is TRBV4-1, the J gene TRBJ2-7; 7 bases map to TRBD1. Germline V gene lookup returns CDR1 MGHRA and CDR2 YSYEKL. CDR3 size: 15 residues. The ends lost 2 bases at V and 0 bases at J; junction bases unmatched: 4.

The chain uses TRBV5-1 and TRBJ2-5, with D maybe TRBD2 (6 bases). V lost 6 bases and J 5 bases, leaving 17 bases between the germline ends. The CDR3 is 14 amino acids. Looked up from germline, CDR1 is SGHRS and CDR2 is YFSETQ. In DNA form, the CDR3 reads TGCGCCAGCACCCTCCAGCCCGGAGGGGAGACCCAGTACTTC. Protein product: CASTLQPGGETQYF.

This clonotype has only a few counts. The J gene is TRBJ2-5, the V gene TRBV12-3 or TRBV12-4, with 7 bases lining up with TRBD2. The V and J ends lost 4 bases and 2 bases, in that order; junction bases with no gene match: 19. This CDR3 contains 19 residues. Written as DNA, the CDR3 is TGTGCCAGCAGTTCCCTCGGGGCGGGAGAGGTGGCAATTCAAGAGACCCAGTACTTC. Translation: CASSSLGAGEVAIQETQYF.

This chain uses TRBV4-2 with TRBJ2-7; TRBD2 aligns across 10 bases. CDR1 is LGHNA, CDR2 YNFKEQ, per germline. CDR3 length: 17 residues. Trimming took 1 base from V and 6 from J; bases not matched to a gene: 12. The CDR3 DNA follows: TGTGCCAGCAGCCAAGTGCCTAGCGGGAGTATAAGCGGCGAGCAGTACTTC. Amino acid sequence: CASSQVPSGSISGEQYF.

This clonotype was detected many times. V gene TRBV29-1 combines with J gene TRBJ2-1, with 9 bases aligning to TRBD2. Trimming removed 4 bases from V and 7 bases from J; junction bases left unmatched: 14. The CDR3 is made up of 16 amino acids. Germline CDR1 SQVTM, CDR2 ANQGSEA. The CDR3 protein is CSVVGLVQRGENEQFF. CDR3 sequence (DNA): TGCAGCGTTGTCGGGCTTGTCCAGCGGGGGGAAAATGAGCAGTTCTTC.

In this sample, this clonotype turned up once. This chain links TRBV19 with TRBJ2-7; D might be TRBD2 (5 bases). With the DNA end fitting TRBJ2-5 better, the J assignment may be wrong. CDR3 length: 14 amino acids. Germline V lookup: CDR1 LNHDA, CDR2 SQIVND (reference sequence). In DNA, the CDR3 is TGTGCCAGCCGACCGGACTCCGATTGGGAGACCCAGTACTTC. Translating it yields CASRPDSDWETQYF.

This chain joins TRBV12-3 or TRBV12-4 and TRBJ2-7; the match to TRBD2 covers 9 bases. The CDR3 is 15 residues long. J was trimmed by 2 bases and V by 6 bases; bases with no gene match: 8. CDR3 bases: TGTGCCAGCAGGGTAGGGTCTAGCGGGGCCTACGAGCAGTACTTC. Its translation is CASRVGSSGAYEQYF.

The chain joins TRBV5-6 to TRBJ2-1; 14 nucleotides match TRBD2. Germline CDR1 SGHDT, CDR2 YYEEEE. V was pared by 6 bases and J by 3 bases, with 8 bases of the junction left unmatched. The CDR3 has 17 amino acids. The CDR3 sequence is CASNLGLAGVYYNEQFF. The CDR3 coding sequence is TGTGCCAGCAACCTGGGACTAGCGGGAGTCTACTACAATGAGCAGTTCTTC.

As DNA, the CDR3 is TGTGCCAGCAGCCGGGGGGAGGGACACTACGAGCAGTACTTC. Its translation: CASSRGEGHYEQYF. The chain is built from TRBV12-3 or TRBV12-4 and TRBJ2-7; TRBD2 is a possible D gene (7 bases). The V end was cut by 6 bases, the J end by 3 bases, with 15 bases between. The CDR3 loop spans 14 amino acids.

The rearrangement links TRBV18 to TRBJ1-2; tentatively, D is TRBD1 (5 bases). The germline CDR1 and CDR2 sequences are KGHSH and LQKENI. Trimming cost V 5 bases and J 8 bases, with 24 bases left between them. This CDR3 comprises 16 residues. CDR3 coding DNA: TGTGCCAGCTCAGCATCTGGAGAGGGGTCACTTGGCGGCTACACCTTC. The encoded protein is CASSASGEGSLGGYTF. The full variable domain, with the rest looked up from reference TRBV18 and TRBJ1-2, is NAGVMQNPRHLVRRRGQEARLRCSPMKGHSHVYWYRQLPEEGLKFMVYLQKENIIDESGMPKERFSAEFPKEGPSILRIQQVVRGDSAAYFCASSASGEGSLGGYTFGSGTRLTVV.

A few counts support this clonotype. This sequence joins TRBV11-3 and TRBJ2-5, with 7 bases aligning to TRBD1. The CDR3 loop spans 15 amino acids. With 3 bases clipped from V and 1 base from J, the junction kept 5 bases outside the gene matches. Germline CDR1 reads SGHNT; CDR2 reads YENEEA. Here the CDR3 reads CASSLGQTLQETQYF. As DNA, the CDR3 is TGTGCCAGCAGCTTGGGACAGACACTCCAAGAGACCCAGTACTTC.

About this clonotype: The junction shows a germline mismatch at one end, possibly a read error. The chain has TRBV12-3 or TRBV12-4 and TRBJ2-7; D unresolved. The CDR3 contains 13 residues. The CDR3 bases are TGTGCCTGCAGTCGGGCAGACTCCTACGAGCAGTACTTC. It specifies CACSRADSYEQYF.

The V gene is TRBV4-2, the J gene TRBJ1-2; a possible D gene is TRBD1 (5 bases). CDR3 length: 14 amino acids. The V end lost 0 bases, the J end lost 8 bases, and 13 bases lay between the germline ends. The V gene's germline CDR1 is LGHNA and CDR2 YNFKEQ. The CDR3 sequence: CASSQDGAGCGYTF. The CDR3 DNA sequence: TGTGCCAGCAGCCAAGATGGGGCAGGGTGCGGCTACACCTTC.

In regard to this clonotype: One junction end does not reproduce the germline sequence, and a read error may be involved. This chain joins TRBV15 and TRBJ1-5; 7 nucleotides line up with TRBD1. The CDR3 is made up of 15 amino acids. The germline gives CDR1 LNHNV, CDR2 YYDKDF (reference sequence). The CDR3: CATSGDRDPNQPQHF. The DNA for the CDR3 is TGTGCCACCAGCGGAGACAGGGACCCAAACCAGCCCCAGCATTTT. Filled out from reference TRBV15 and TRBJ1-5, the complete variable domain reads DAMVIQNPRYQVTQFGKPVTLSCSQTLNHNVMYWYQQKSSQAPKLLFHYYDKDFNNEADTPDNFQSRRPNTSFCFLDIRSPGLGDTAMYLCATSGDRDPNQPQHFGDGTRLSIL.

The genes are TRBV10-3 and TRBJ1-2, with D possibly matching TRBD1 (5 bases). Germline V gives CDR1 ENHRY, CDR2 SYGVKD. V was clipped by 2 bases and J by 8 bases, with 18 bases between them. The CDR3 runs 15 residues. CDR3 sequence reads: CAISEAGRTTEGYTF. The CDR3 coding sequence is TGTGCCATCAGTGAGGCAGGCCGAACGACAGAAGGCTACACCTTC.